This entry is about one T cell receptor (beta chain). Its antigen is undetermined. Patients affected by ophthalmopathy presented a Clinical Activity Score of at least 3, a NOSPECS grade of at least 4, and disease duration below 3 months. This entry belongs to a study of T cells in Graves' hyperthyroidism and ophthalmopathy. General study findings and limits: Stable hyperthyroidism and ophthalmopathy were separated using 13 V-J signatures.

CDR1 and CDR2 from the germline V gene are MNHEY and SVGAGI. Between the trimmed V and J ends, which lost 10 bases and 0 bases, there was a span of 12 bases. The CDR3 runs to 13 residues. Amplified regions were TCR beta CDR3 sequences from RNA transcripts. A set of HTBI primers served as the primers for a first-round RT-PCR of the TCR CDR3. TCRdb processed the multiplex PCR reads anew with MiXCR; each CDR3 protein has one entry. The sample contains 400,000 or so distinct CDR3 sequences, more than 12% of which appear only once. The chain joins TRBV6-5 to TRBJ1-1; no definite D call. This receptor was obtained from a woman in her twenties or thirties with Graves' ophthalmopathy. What was sequenced was blood. CDR3 amino acids: CATINWVNTEAFF. The CDR3 DNA follows: TGTGCCACCATTAATTGGGTGAACACTGAAGCTTTCTTT.